The subject of this entry is one TCR beta chain. V was pared by 3 bases and J by 1 base, with 5 bases of the junction left unmatched. In germline, CDR1 is MNHEY, CDR2 SVGAGI. CDR3 size: 15 residues. The data were obtained in a study of cytomegalovirus exposure and HLA in healthy donors. The PCR contained 60 Vbeta and 13 Jbeta primers. Sequencing was performed with immunoSEQ multiplex PCR; in TCRdb, only in-frame clones are kept and a portion is missing. In the table there are some 91,000 clones, 64% of which are singletons. V is TRBV6-5 and J is TRBJ2-7; TRBD2 aligns across 8 bases. The sequence was obtained from a human donor in good health. The material sequenced was PBMCs. CDR3 residues: CASSYSLAASYEQYF. The CDR3 DNA sequence: TGTGCCAGCAGTTATTCACTAGCGGCGTCCTACGAGCAGTACTTC.